This TCR beta chain was recorded in a study of graft-versus-host responses after intestinal transplantation. For this clone: Its antigen is currently unknown.

Using immunoSEQ multiplex PCR, the repertoire was profiled, and TCRdb retains in-frame clones only, with some absent. The sample consists of about 78,000 clones, around 90% of them appearing once. The CDR3 is 12 amino acids. Trimming removed 3 bases at V and 8 bases at J, with 10 bases between. Germline-derived CDR1 and CDR2 are MGHRA and YSYEKL. Here the sequenced sample was unstimulated CD8+ T cells sorted from spleen or lymph node cells, taken before transplant. The receptor comes from a human donor who was the organ donor for an intestinal transplant. The J gene is TRBJ1-2, the V gene TRBV4-1; D is undetermined. The CDR3 here is CASSQGVQGYTF. The CDR3 nucleotides read TGCGCCAGCAGCCAGGGAGTCCAGGGCTACACCTTC.